This record covers a single T cell receptor beta chain. It has no known antigen specificity. The sample holds no much larger clone one base away, and base qualities are not on file. The germline V gene provides CDR1 KGHDR and CDR2 SFDVKD. The CDR3 starts with the cysteine, ends with the phenylalanine, and has 12 residues. Here the CDR3 DNA is all that survives: 36 bases in frame from base 1. At the junction V is shortened by 4 bases and J by 4 bases, with 4 bases in between. The library was generated by PCR. Sequenced on an Illumina HiSeq 2500. TCR library preparation used molecular barcoding, with unique molecular identifiers applied to normalize quantification of the TCRbeta repertoire. The public sequencing data were trimmed at Q25 with fastp and processed into clonotypes with MiXCR by TCRdb, which kept only in-frame beta chains. Identical CDR3 proteins give one entry, which carries the most common genes and DNA. Within this sample are about 360,000 distinct CDR3 sequences, with about an eighth of them counted one time only. The ten most abundant clones make up approximately 4.3% of the sample.

The data derive from a study of T-cell reconstitution after alpha-beta-depleted transplantation in children (TCRdb year 2016). For the wider study: Using TCR repertoire profiling, the study quantitatively followed how T-cell immune reconstitution unfolded in children after TCRalphabeta/CD19-depleted allogeneic hematopoietic cell transplantation.

The TCR comes from a human donor who donated a stem cell graft to a child with Fanconi anemia. This chain is built from TRBV24-1 and TRBJ1-5; no D gene call is confident. Specimen: PBMCs, collected from the stem cell graft. CDR3 sequence: CATSDVNQPQHF. The sequence in DNA is TGTGCCACCAGTGACGTTAATCAGCCCCAGCATTTT.